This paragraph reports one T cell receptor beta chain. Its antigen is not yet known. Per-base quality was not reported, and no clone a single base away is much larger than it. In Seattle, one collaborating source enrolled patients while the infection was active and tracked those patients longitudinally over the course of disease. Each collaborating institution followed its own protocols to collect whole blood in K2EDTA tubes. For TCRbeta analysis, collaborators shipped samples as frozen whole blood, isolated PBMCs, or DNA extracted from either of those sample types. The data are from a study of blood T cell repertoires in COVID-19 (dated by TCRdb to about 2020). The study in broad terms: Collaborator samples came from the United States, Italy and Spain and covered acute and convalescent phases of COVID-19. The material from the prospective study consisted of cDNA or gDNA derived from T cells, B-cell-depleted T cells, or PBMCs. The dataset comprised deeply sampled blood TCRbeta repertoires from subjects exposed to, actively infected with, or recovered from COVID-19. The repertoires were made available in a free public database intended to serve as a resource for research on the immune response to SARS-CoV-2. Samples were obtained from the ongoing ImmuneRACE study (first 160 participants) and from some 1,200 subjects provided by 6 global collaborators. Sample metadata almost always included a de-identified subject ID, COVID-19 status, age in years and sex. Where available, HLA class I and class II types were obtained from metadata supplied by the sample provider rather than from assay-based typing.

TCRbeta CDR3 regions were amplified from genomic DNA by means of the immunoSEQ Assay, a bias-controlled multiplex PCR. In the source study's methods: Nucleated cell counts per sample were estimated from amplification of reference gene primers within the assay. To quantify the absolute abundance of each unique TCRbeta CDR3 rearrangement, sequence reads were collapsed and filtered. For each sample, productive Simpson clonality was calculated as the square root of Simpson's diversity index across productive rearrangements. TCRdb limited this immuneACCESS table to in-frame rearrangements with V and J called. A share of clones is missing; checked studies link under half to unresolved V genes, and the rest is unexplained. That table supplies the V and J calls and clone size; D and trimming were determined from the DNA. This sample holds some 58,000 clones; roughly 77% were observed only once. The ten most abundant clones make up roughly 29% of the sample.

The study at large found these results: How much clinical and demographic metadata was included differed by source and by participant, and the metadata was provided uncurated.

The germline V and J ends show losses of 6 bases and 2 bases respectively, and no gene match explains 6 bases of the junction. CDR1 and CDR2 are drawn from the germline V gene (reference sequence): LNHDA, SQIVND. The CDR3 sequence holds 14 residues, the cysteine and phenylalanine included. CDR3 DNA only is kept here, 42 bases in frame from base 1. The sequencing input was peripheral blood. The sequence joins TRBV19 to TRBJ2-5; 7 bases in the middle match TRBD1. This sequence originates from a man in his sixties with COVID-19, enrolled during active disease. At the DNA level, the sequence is TGTGCCAGTAGCCCACAGGGGAATCAAGAGACCCAGTACTTC. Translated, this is CASSPQGNQETQYF.